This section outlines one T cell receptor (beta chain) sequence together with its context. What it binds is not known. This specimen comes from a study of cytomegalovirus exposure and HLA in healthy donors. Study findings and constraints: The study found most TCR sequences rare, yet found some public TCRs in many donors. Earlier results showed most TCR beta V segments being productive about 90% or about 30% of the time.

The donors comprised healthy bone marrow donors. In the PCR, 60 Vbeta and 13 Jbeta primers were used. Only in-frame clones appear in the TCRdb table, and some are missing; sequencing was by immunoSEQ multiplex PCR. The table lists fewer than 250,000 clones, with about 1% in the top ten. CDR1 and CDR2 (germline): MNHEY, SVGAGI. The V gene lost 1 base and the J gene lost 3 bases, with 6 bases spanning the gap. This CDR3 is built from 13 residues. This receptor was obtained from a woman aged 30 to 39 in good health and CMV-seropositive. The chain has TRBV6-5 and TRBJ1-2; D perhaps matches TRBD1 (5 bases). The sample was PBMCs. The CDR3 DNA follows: TGTGCCAGCAGTTACTTACAGGACTATGGCTACACCTTC. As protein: CASSYLQDYGYTF.